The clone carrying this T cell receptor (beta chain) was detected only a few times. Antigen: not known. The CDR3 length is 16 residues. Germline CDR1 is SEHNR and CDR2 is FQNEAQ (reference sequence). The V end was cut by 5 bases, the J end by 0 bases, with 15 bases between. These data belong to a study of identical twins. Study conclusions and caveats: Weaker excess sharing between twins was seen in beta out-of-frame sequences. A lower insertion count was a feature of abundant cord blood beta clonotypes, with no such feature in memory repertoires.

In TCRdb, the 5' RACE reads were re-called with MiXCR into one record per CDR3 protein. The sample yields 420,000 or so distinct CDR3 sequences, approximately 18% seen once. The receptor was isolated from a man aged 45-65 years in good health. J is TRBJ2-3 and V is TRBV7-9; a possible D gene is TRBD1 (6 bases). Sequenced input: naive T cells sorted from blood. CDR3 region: CASSPPQGLSTDTQYF. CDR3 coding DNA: TGTGCCAGCAGCCCCCCACAGGGATTGAGCACAGATACGCAGTATTTT.